Listed below are T cell receptor beta chains from one sample, sequenced in a study of blood T cell repertoires in COVID-19. Produced via immunoSEQ multiplex PCR; TCRdb's table is partial and in-frame only. In the table there are roughly 300,000 clones, more than 75% of which are singletons. The sample consisted of PBMCs or T cells enriched from blood (not recorded which). These receptors were taken from a woman in her thirties or forties with acute COVID-19. Each CDR3 is given with its conserved first and last residue. D genes are given only for firm matches. Size is stated for part of the rows, as once, few or many counts, or as a class when the clone is expanded.

V gene: TRBV19
clone size: NA
J gene: TRBJ1-1
CDR3 length: 17
D gene: NA
CDR3 DNA: TGTGCCAGTAGTATCCTGGACAGAGGTGGTGGGAACACTGAAGCTTTCTTT
CDR3 protein: CASSILDRGGGNTEAFF

V gene: TRBV2
clone size: NA
J gene: TRBJ2-3
CDR3 length: 14
D gene: NA
CDR3 DNA: TGTGCCAGCAGTGTTGGGGGGGGCGCAGATACGCAGTATTTT
CDR3 protein: CASSVGGGADTQYF

V gene: TRBV5-1
clone size: NA
J gene: TRBJ2-2
CDR3 length: 15
D gene: NA
CDR3 DNA: TGCGCCAGCAGCTTGATGGCCCAGGGCCCCGGGGAGCTGTTTTTT
CDR3 protein: CASSLMAQGPGELFF

V gene: TRBV6-5
clone size: once
J gene: TRBJ2-3
CDR3 length: 15
D gene: TRBD2
CDR3 DNA: TGTGCCAGCAGTTTCTCTAGCGGGAGCACAGATACGCAGTATTTT
CDR3 protein: CASSFSSGSTDTQYF

V gene: TRBV4-2
clone size: few
J gene: TRBJ1-2
CDR3 length: 13
D gene: NA
CDR3 DNA: TGTGCCAGCAGCCACCCTAGGGAGCGTCACTACACCTTC
CDR3 protein: CASSHPRERHYTF

V gene: TRBV4-2
clone size: NA
J gene: TRBJ2-3
CDR3 length: 18
D gene: TRBD2
CDR3 DNA: TGTGCCAGCAGCCTCGTACTAGCGGGGACACCGGGTACAGATACGCAGTATTTT
CDR3 protein: CASSLVLAGTPGTDTQYF

V gene: TRBV2
clone size: NA
J gene: TRBJ2-2
CDR3 length: 14
D gene: TRBD1
CDR3 DNA: TGTGCCAGCGTCGGACAGGGGGGGGCCGGGGAGCTGTTTTTT
CDR3 protein: CASVGQGGAGELFF

V gene: TRBV15
clone size: NA
J gene: TRBJ1-4
CDR3 length: 15
D gene: NA
CDR3 DNA: TGTGCCACCATGACAGGACCGGCAACTAATGAAAAACTGTTTTTT
CDR3 protein: CATMTGPATNEKLFF

V gene: TRBV14
clone size: NA
J gene: TRBJ1-5
CDR3 length: 17
D gene: NA
CDR3 DNA: TGTGCCAGCAGCCCACTTGGGTTTAGGGACTACAATCAGCCCCAGCATTTT
CDR3 protein: CASSPLGFRDYNQPQHF

V gene: TRBV11-2
clone size: once
J gene: TRBJ1-6
CDR3 length: 15
D gene: NA
CDR3 DNA: TGTGCCAGTTCCGTCTTGAGCTCCTATAATTCACCCCTCCACTTT
CDR3 protein: CASSVLSSYNSPLHF

V gene: TRBV7-9
clone size: once
J gene: TRBJ1-1
CDR3 length: 13
D gene: NA
CDR3 DNA: TGTGCCAGCAGCCCCAACAGGGACACTGAAGCTTTCTTT
CDR3 protein: CASSPNRDTEAFF

V gene: TRBV9
clone size: once
J gene: TRBJ2-5
CDR3 length: 15
D gene: NA
CDR3 DNA: TGTGCCAGCAGCGTAGTGGGCAGCAATCAAGAGACCCAGTACTTC
CDR3 protein: CASSVVGSNQETQYF

V gene: TRBV28
clone size: once
J gene: TRBJ2-1
CDR3 length: 15
D gene: TRBD2
CDR3 DNA: TGTGCCAGCAGTGGGCCAGCGGGGGGCCCTAATGAGCAGTTCTTC
CDR3 protein: CASSGPAGGPNEQFF

V gene: TRBV3-1/TRBV3-2
clone size: NA
J gene: TRBJ1-6
CDR3 length: 15
D gene: NA
CDR3 DNA: TGTGCCAGCAGCCCCCAGACGGGGTGGGATTCACCCCTCCACTTT
CDR3 protein: CASSPQTGWDSPLHF

V gene: TRBV5-1
clone size: few
J gene: TRBJ2-1
CDR3 length: 14
D gene: TRBD1
CDR3 DNA: TGCGCCAGCAGCTCGGGACAGGGGGCGAATGAGCAGTTCTTC
CDR3 protein: CASSSGQGANEQFF

V gene: TRBV9
clone size: once
J gene: TRBJ1-1
CDR3 length: 17
D gene: TRBD1
CDR3 DNA: TGTGCCAGCAGCGTAGGGGACAGGGGGCTAAGGAACACTGAAGCTTTCTTT
CDR3 protein: CASSVGDRGLRNTEAFF

V gene: TRBV12-5
clone size: NA
J gene: TRBJ2-5
CDR3 length: 13
D gene: NA
CDR3 DNA: TGTGCTAGTGGAGCAGGGGTGCCAGGGACCCAGTACTTC
CDR3 protein: CASGAGVPGTQYF

V gene: TRBV18
clone size: NA
J gene: TRBJ1-1
CDR3 length: 15
D gene: NA
CDR3 DNA: TGTGCCAGCTCACCCCCGAGCCTTATGAACACTGAAGCTTTCTTT
CDR3 protein: CASSPPSLMNTEAFF

V gene: TRBV28
clone size: NA
J gene: TRBJ1-2
CDR3 length: 14
D gene: TRBD1
CDR3 DNA: TGTGCCAGCAGTCCCGACAGGGCTGGCTATGGCTACACCTTC
CDR3 protein: CASSPDRAGYGYTF

V gene: TRBV4-2
clone size: NA
J gene: TRBJ2-3
CDR3 length: 16
D gene: NA
CDR3 DNA: TGTGCCAGCAGCCAAGATTTAGGGGTAGGGGCGGATACGCAGTATTTT
CDR3 protein: CASSQDLGVGADTQYF

V gene: TRBV7-2
clone size: NA
J gene: TRBJ2-5
CDR3 length: 16
D gene: NA
CDR3 DNA: TGTGCCAGCAGCTTAATGAGAGGCGGGGTCCAAGAGACCCAGTACTTC
CDR3 protein: CASSLMRGGVQETQYF

V gene: TRBV4-2
clone size: NA
J gene: TRBJ2-3
CDR3 length: 18
D gene: TRBD2
CDR3 DNA: TGTGCCAGCAGCCAACAACTCGATCGGGGGGGCCTGACAGATACGCAGTATTTT
CDR3 protein: CASSQQLDRGGLTDTQYF

V gene: TRBV4-2
clone size: NA
J gene: TRBJ2-1
CDR3 length: 18
D gene: TRBD2
CDR3 DNA: TGTGCCAGCAGCCAAGCCGGACTAGCGGGAGCTTTGGGTAATGAGCAGTTCTTC
CDR3 protein: CASSQAGLAGALGNEQFF

V gene: TRBV18
clone size: NA
J gene: TRBJ2-2
CDR3 length: 17
D gene: TRBD2
CDR3 DNA: TGTGCCAGCTCACCACGGACTAGCGGGGCATACACCGGGGAGCTGTTTTTT
CDR3 protein: CASSPRTSGAYTGELFF

V gene: TRBV11-3
clone size: NA
J gene: TRBJ1-2
CDR3 length: 15
D gene: TRBD1
CDR3 DNA: TGTGCCAGCAGCTTTGGAAGACAGGGGAACTATGGCTACACCTTC
CDR3 protein: CASSFGRQGNYGYTF

V gene: TRBV19
clone size: NA
J gene: TRBJ2-7
CDR3 length: 19
D gene: TRBD1
CDR3 DNA: TGTGCCAGTAGTAAAATCGCCGGGACAGGGGACTTTCGACTGGGGGAGCAGTACTTC
CDR3 protein: CASSKIAGTGDFRLGEQYF

V gene: TRBV27
clone size: NA
J gene: TRBJ1-6
CDR3 length: 16
D gene: NA
CDR3 DNA: TGTGCCAGCAGTTTATCCGGCAGGGGAATGAATTCACCCCTCCACTTT
CDR3 protein: CASSLSGRGMNSPLHF

V gene: TRBV23-1
clone size: NA
J gene: TRBJ2-2
CDR3 length: 18
D gene: NA
CDR3 DNA: TGCGCCCCCAGGAGGGTATTATCTAGGGGCAAGTCCTCCGGGGAGCTGTTTTTT
CDR3 protein: CAPRRVLSRGKSSGELFF

V gene: TRBV7-9
clone size: NA
J gene: TRBJ1-4
CDR3 length: 16
D gene: NA
CDR3 DNA: TGTGCCAGCAGCAACTTTGGACGGGAGGAGGACGGGAAACTGTTTTTT
CDR3 protein: CASSNFGREEDGKLFF

V gene: TRBV6-1
clone size: NA
J gene: TRBJ1-5
CDR3 length: 14
D gene: TRBD1
CDR3 DNA: TGTGCCAGCAGGGAAGGACAGGGCAATCAGCCCCAGCATTTT
CDR3 protein: CASREGQGNQPQHF